This T cell receptor (beta chain) was retrieved from a study of beta chain features in type 1 diabetes. The overall study: Across all samples, fewer than 140 million sorted cells were examined.

Of the isolated RNA, all was reverse transcribed, and so the sequenced material was expressed TCRB transcripts. Sequencing used immunoSEQ multiplex PCR; TCRdb keeps in-frame clones, though not all of them. The sample lists 150,000 to 200,000 clones, around 9.7% occurring once. Comments on this clone: The antigen remains unidentified.

General study points: The study found fewer insertions and more deletions at VDJ junctions in type 1 diabetes patients. A moderate, significant TCRB CDR3 shortening appeared in type 1 diabetes across four CD4+ subsets.

This CDR3 has 12 residues. Trimming took 0 bases from V and 13 from J, leaving 10 bases between them. Germline V CDR1 and CDR2: MNHNY, SVGAGI (reference sequence). Input material: central memory CD4+ T cells from blood. The chain employs TRBV6-6 and TRBJ2-1; D is possibly TRBD2 (6 bases). The receptor's source is a woman in her 30s with type 1 diabetes. In DNA, the CDR3 is TGTGCCAGCAGTTACTCAGGAGGGACTCAGTTCTTC. Translation: CASSYSGGTQFF.